This T cell receptor (beta chain) was sequenced in a study of T cells in Graves' hyperthyroidism and ophthalmopathy. The CDR3 length is 17 residues. The ends lost 6 bases at V and 4 bases at J; junction bases unmatched: 11. The germline gives CDR1 ENHRY, CDR2 SYGVKD. TCR beta CDR3 regions were amplified from RNA. Carried out on the TCR CDR3, a first-round RT-PCR used the HTBI primer set. TCRdb fed the multiplex PCR reads into MiXCR, producing one record per CDR3 protein. The sample yields about 200,000 distinct CDR3 sequences, less than 20% seen once. This clonotype has at least ten counts. The V gene is TRBV10-3, the J gene TRBJ2-2; 10 nucleotides align to TRBD2. The sequencing input was blood. This receptor was identified in a woman in her 50s with Graves' hyperthyroidism. This chain's CDR3 is CAISEPSGGRFTGELFF. The DNA for the CDR3 is TGTGCCATCAGCGAACCTAGCGGGGGACGCTTCACCGGGGAGCTGTTTTTT.